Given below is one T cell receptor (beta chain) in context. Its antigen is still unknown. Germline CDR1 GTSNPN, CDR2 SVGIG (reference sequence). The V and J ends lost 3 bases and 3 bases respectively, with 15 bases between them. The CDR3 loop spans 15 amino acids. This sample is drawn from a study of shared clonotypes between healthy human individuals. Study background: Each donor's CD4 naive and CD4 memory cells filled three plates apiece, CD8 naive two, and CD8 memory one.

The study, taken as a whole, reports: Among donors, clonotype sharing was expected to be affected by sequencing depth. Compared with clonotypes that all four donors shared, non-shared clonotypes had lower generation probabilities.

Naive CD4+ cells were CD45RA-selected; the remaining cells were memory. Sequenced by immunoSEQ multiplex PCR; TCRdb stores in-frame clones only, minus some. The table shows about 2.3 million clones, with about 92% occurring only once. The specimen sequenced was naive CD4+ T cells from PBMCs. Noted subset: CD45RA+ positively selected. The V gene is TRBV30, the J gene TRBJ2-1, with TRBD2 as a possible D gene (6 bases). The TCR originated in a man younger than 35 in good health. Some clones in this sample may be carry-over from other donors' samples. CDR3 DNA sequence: TGTGCCTGGAGGACGACTAGAGAATTCTACAATGAGCAGTTCTTC. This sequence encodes CAWRTTREFYNEQFF.